This T cell receptor (beta chain) originates from a study of T cells in Graves' hyperthyroidism and ophthalmopathy. The study, taken as a whole, reports: Most thyroid clonotypes with frequency above 0.001 were detected in blood. Prediction of ophthalmopathy progression came a median roughly 6.6 months pre-onset.

The germline gives CDR1 SGHTA, CDR2 FQGNSA. V was clipped by 4 bases and J by 7 bases; unmatched bases: 7. There are 14 residues in the CDR3. Subjects with ophthalmopathy showed a Clinical Activity Score no lower than 3, a NOSPECS grade no lower than 4, and a duration shorter than 3 months. Cells are PBMCs isolated from around 9.4 ml of fresh blood. There are a few counts of this clonotype. Its antigen is as yet unknown. What was amplified from RNA transcripts were TCR beta CDR3 regions. Researchers ran a first-round RT-PCR on the TCR CDR3 using the HTBI primer set. TCRdb re-analysed the multiplex PCR reads in MiXCR, keeping a single row per CDR3 protein. The sample carries a few hundred thousand distinct CDR3 sequences, 17% recorded once.

This receptor was identified in a young woman with Graves' ophthalmopathy. The sample was blood. The V gene is TRBV7-2, the J gene TRBJ2-7; 10 nucleotides line up with TRBD1. The DNA of the CDR3 is TGTGCCAGCAGCTCCTGGACAGGGGGAGGTGAGCAGTACTTC. Translated, it gives CASSSWTGGGEQYF.